This record looks at one T cell receptor (beta chain) sequence and its context. Antigen: not known. These data are taken from a study of graft-versus-host responses after intestinal transplantation. Turning to the study itself: Anti-thymocyte globulin induction, then tacrolimus and steroids for two to four years, went to all recipients. Study-wide results and caveats: Early post-transplant falls in HvG clones accompanied the peak levels of circulating GvH clones.

Repertoires were generated with immunoSEQ multiplex PCR, while TCRdb's copy carries only in-frame clones and drops some. The table includes some 120,000 clones, 90% detected once. The CDR3 length is 11 residues. Between the trimmed V and J ends, which lost 2 bases and 9 bases, there was a span of 7 bases. Germline lookup yields CDR1 MNHEY and CDR2 SMNVEV (reference sequence). The rearrangement uses TRBV27 and TRBJ2-5, with D possibly TRBD2 on 6 matching bases. The sequence was obtained from a human donor who received an intestinal transplant. The specimen was unstimulated CD4+ T cells sorted from spleen or lymph node cells, collected before intestinal transplant. The CDR3 bases are TGTGCCAGCAGTTTAGGGGAGGCCCAGTACTTC. Protein product: CASSLGEAQYF.